This is a list of T cell receptor beta chains from one sample in a study of blood T cells in healthy people across ages. TCRdb analysed the 5' RACE reads with MiXCR anew, one entry per CDR3 protein. The data show 650,000 to 1,000,000 distinct CDR3 sequences, roughly 40% seen once. The sequencing sample was made of blood. The receptors come from a young man in good health. Each CDR3 is given with its conserved first and last residue. The D gene is left open where the match is weak. Clone size appears in some rows only: once, few, many, or a class for an expanded clone.

V gene	J gene	clone size	D gene	CDR3 DNA	CDR3 protein
TRBV7-2	TRBJ2-1	few	TRBD2	TGTGCCAGCAGCTCCGAGCCAGCGGGGGGTAGGAATGAGCAGTTCTTC	CASSSEPAGGRNEQFF
TRBV19	TRBJ2-6	few	.	TGTGCCAGTAGCGCAGTATCTGGGGCCAACGTCCTGACTTTC	CASSAVSGANVLTF
TRBV7-2	TRBJ2-7	few	TRBD2	TGTGCCAGCAGCCCTCTAGCGGGGTCGTACGAGCAGTACTTC	CASSPLAGSYEQYF
TRBV7-9	TRBJ2-1	.	TRBD1	TGTGCCAGCAGCGTTCAGGGGGTCAATGAGCAGTTCTTC	CASSVQGVNEQFF
TRBV29-1	TRBJ2-7	.	.	TGCAGCGGTGAAGGGGTCGGATCCTACGAGCAGTACTTC	CSGEGVGSYEQYF
TRBV6-5	TRBJ1-1	few	.	TGTGCCAGCAGTTATGTTTCCAGTAACACTGAAGCTTTCTTT	CASSYVSSNTEAFF
TRBV12-3/TRBV12-4	TRBJ1-4	.	.	TGTGCCAGCAGTTATATCCGTGAAAAACTGTTTTTT	CASSYIREKLFF
TRBV5-1	TRBJ2-1	few	.	TGCGCCAGCAGCTTGGTCGGCAGGAGCTCCTACAATGAGCAGTTCTTC	CASSLVGRSSYNEQFF
TRBV7-2	TRBJ2-1	.	.	TGTGCCAGCAGCTTAGACCCCGGTGGGAACAATGAGCAGTTCTTC	CASSLDPGGNNEQFF
TRBV4-3	TRBJ2-3	few	.	TGCGCCAGCAGCCCCCGGGGCGAGGGCTCCAGCACAGATACGCAGTATTTT	CASSPRGEGSSTDTQYF
TRBV5-5	TRBJ2-4	.	TRBD2	TGTGCCAGCAGCTCCACTAGCGGGGGGTCGTACTTC	CASSSTSGGSYF
TRBV3-1	TRBJ2-1	few	TRBD2	TGTGCCAGCAGCCAGAGAGCGGGGGGTCGATACAATGAGCAGTTCTTC	CASSQRAGGRYNEQFF
TRBV10-3	TRBJ1-2	.	TRBD1	TGTGCCATCAGTCGAACAGGGGAAAACTATGGCTACACCTTC	CAISRTGENYGYTF
TRBV29-1	TRBJ2-1	many	TRBD2	TGCAGCGTTGACCCTAGCGGGGCGATCAATGAGCAGTTCTTC	CSVDPSGAINEQFF
TRBV6-6	TRBJ2-5	.	.	TGTGCCAGCAGTCGACAGGTCAGTGAGGCCCAGTACTTC	CASSRQVSEAQYF
TRBV7-7	TRBJ2-7	.	TRBD2	TGTGCCAGCAGCTTGACTAGCGGGGGTGAGCAGTACTTC	CASSLTSGGEQYF
TRBV29-1	TRBJ2-7	once	.	TGCAGCGTTGGGGACTTGAGAAACTACGAGCAGTACTTC	CSVGDLRNYEQYF
TRBV6-6	TRBJ2-2	few	.	TGTGCCAGCAGGGAGAGGGGACTCTCGAACACCGGGGAGCTGTTTTTT	CASRERGLSNTGELFF
TRBV4-3	TRBJ1-5	.	.	TGCGCCAGCAGCCAATCTCTCGGAAATTCGGATCAGCCCCAGCATTTT	CASSQSLGNSDQPQHF
TRBV28	TRBJ2-1	.	TRBD1	TGTGCCAGCAGTGCTGCCGGGACAGGGTTAGATGATGAGCAGTTCTTC	CASSAAGTGLDDEQFF
TRBV4-1	TRBJ2-3	.	TRBD2	TGCGCCAGCAGCCAAAGCGGGGGGCCCATCACAGATACGCAGTATTTT	CASSQSGGPITDTQYF
TRBV25-1	TRBJ1-1	.	.	TGTGCCAGCAGTGAAGAACCTGAAGCTTTCTTT	CASSEEPEAFF
TRBV12-3/TRBV12-4	TRBJ1-1	.	.	TGTGCCAGCAGTTCCCCCGGGGGGAGGACTGAATCTTTCTTT	CASSSPGGRTESFF
TRBV7-9	TRBJ1-2	.	TRBD1	TGTGCCAGCAGTCGTCCCGGGACAGGCTGCGGCTACACCTTC	CASSRPGTGCGYTF
TRBV5-1	TRBJ2-1	.	.	TGCGCCACCACCACTAGGGCCGGAGAGCAGTTCTTC	CATTTRAGEQFF
TRBV12-3/TRBV12-4	TRBJ2-1	.	TRBD2	TGTGCCAGCAGGCGAGTCCGTGAATCTAGCGGTAGGGGTTCGGATGAGCAGTTCTTC	CASRRVRESSGRGSDEQFF
TRBV20-1	TRBJ1-2	few	.	TGCAGTGCTAGAAATTCGCGGGGTACTAGGGGCTACACCTTC	CSARNSRGTRGYTF
TRBV5-5	TRBJ1-1	.	.	TGTGCCAGCAGCTTGGACCAGGGTGGGCGTGCGACTGAAGCTTTCTTT	CASSLDQGGRATEAFF
TRBV7-8	TRBJ2-7	.	.	TGTGCCAGCAGCCCCTGGACTACCAACTACGAGCAGTACTTC	CASSPWTTNYEQYF
TRBV29-1	TRBJ2-7	few	.	TGCAGCGTTTGGATAGCGAGTGAGCAGTACTTC	CSVWIASEQYF
TRBV7-9	TRBJ2-3	.	.	TGTGCCAGCAGCCGGGACGGGCACGCAGATACGCAGTATTTT	CASSRDGHADTQYF
TRBV27	TRBJ1-1	.	.	TGTGCCAGCAGTTCGACGGGAGAGGGGAACACTGAAGCTTTCTTT	CASSSTGEGNTEAFF
TRBV3-1	TRBJ1-6	.	.	TGTGCCAGCAGCCAAGCCGAGTCCTATAATTCACCCCTCCACTTT	CASSQAESYNSPLHF
TRBV9	TRBJ1-5	few	.	TGTGCCAGCAGCGCCACTCCCCTCATGGATCAGCCCCAGCATTTT	CASSATPLMDQPQHF
TRBV6-2/TRBV6-3	TRBJ2-3	.	TRBD2	TGTGCCAGCAGTTGGAGCGGGGAGACAGATACGCAGTATTTT	CASSWSGETDTQYF
TRBV9	TRBJ2-7	few	TRBD1	TGTGCCAGCAGCGAGGGACAGCAGTCCTACAATGAGCAGTACTTC	CASSEGQQSYNEQYF
TRBV5-1	TRBJ2-5	few	TRBD1	TGCGCCAGCAGCGATAAACGGGGACAGAATGAGCAGTACTTC	CASSDKRGQNEQYF
TRBV7-2	TRBJ2-7	many	TRBD2	TGTGCCAGCAGCTTAGGGAGCGGGGACTCCTACGAGCAGTACTTC	CASSLGSGDSYEQYF
TRBV6-5	TRBJ1-2	.	.	TGTGCCAGCGGCAGACCCGGACAGACTAACTATGGCTACACCTTC	CASGRPGQTNYGYTF
TRBV4-1	TRBJ1-2	.	.	TGCGCCAGCAGCCAAGATAGGGGGGTTTCTTCTAACTATGGCTACACCTTC	CASSQDRGVSSNYGYTF
TRBV3-1	TRBJ1-4	.	TRBD1	TGTGCCAGCAGTCCTATTAGACCTCCGGGACAGCATAAAAAACTGTTTTTT	CASSPIRPPGQHKKLFF
TRBV4-2	TRBJ2-5	many	TRBD1	TGTGCCAGCAGCTCATACGGGACAGGGTTCGGGAAAGTGGAGACCCAGTACTTC	CASSSYGTGFGKVETQYF
TRBV4-1	TRBJ2-2	.	.	TGCGCCAGCAGCCAAGAAGCCGTACAGAACACCGGGGAGCTGTTTTTT	CASSQEAVQNTGELFF
TRBV5-1	TRBJ1-1	few	.	TGCGCCAGCAGCCAAGGTTTGAACACTGAAGTTTTCTTT	CASSQGLNTEVFF
TRBV12-3/TRBV12-4	TRBJ2-1	few	.	TGTGCCAGCAGTATACCGGGACCGCACAATGAGCAGTTCTTC	CASSIPGPHNEQFF
TRBV6-1	TRBJ2-3	.	.	TGTGCCAGCAGTGAGGGGGGGGCCCGAGATACGCAGTATTTT	CASSEGGARDTQYF
TRBV4-3	TRBJ1-1	.	.	TGCGCCAGCAGCCAAGGTTTAGTTTGGACTGAAGCTTTCTTT	CASSQGLVWTEAFF
TRBV20-1	TRBJ1-2	.	.	TGCAGTGCTAGAGGGTTGATCCGCTATGGCTACACCTTC	CSARGLIRYGYTF
TRBV27	TRBJ1-6	.	.	TGTGCCAGCGAAGGGTGGGTGAGCTCCTATAATTCACCCCTCCACTTT	CASEGWVSSYNSPLHF
TRBV20-1	TRBJ2-7	.	.	TGCAGTGCTGACTACAGGGAAGGGGCCTACAATGAGCAGTACTTC	CSADYREGAYNEQYF
TRBV19	TRBJ1-2	.	.	TGTGCCAGTAGTATGACCGTCGGCTACACCTTC	CASSMTVGYTF
TRBV13	TRBJ1-1	few	TRBD1	TGTGCCAGCAGCTTAGTTAACAGGGGAATGAACCCTGAAGCTTTCTTT	CASSLVNRGMNPEAFF
TRBV20-1	TRBJ2-5	.	.	TGCAGTGCTAGGAAGGGAGTAGGGAGCAATGAGCAGTACTTC	CSARKGVGSNEQYF